This TCR beta chain was observed in a study of T cell repertoires in cytomegalovirus infection. Study-level results: HLA-C-restricted CMV-specific TCR beta clonotypes prevailed in the ex vivo response.

This clonotype was seen more than once but under ten times. Antigen: not known. TCRdb fed the reads into MiXCR, producing one record per CDR3 protein. The sample lists 350,000 to 550,000 distinct CDR3 sequences; about 33% were seen once. CDR3 length equals 15 residues. CDR1 and CDR2 (germline): LNHDA, SQIVND (reference sequence). Trimming removed 4 bases at V and 3 bases at J, with 15 bases between. The sample was PBMCs. This TCR was recovered from a human donor in good health (CMV status not recorded). Some clones in this sample may be carry-over from other donors' samples. The V and J genes are TRBV19 and TRBJ1-1; D is unresolved. The CDR3 is CASSTHVGVDTEAFF. The DNA of the CDR3 is TGTGCCAGTAGTACTCATGTTGGGGTAGACACTGAAGCTTTCTTT.